Listed here is a single T cell receptor beta chain. The antigen it binds to is not known. Base qualities are not recorded, but no much larger clone differs from it by a single base. This record comes from a study of blood T cell repertoires in COVID-19 (dated by TCRdb to the early 2020s). Context from the whole study: Samples covering the acute and convalescent phases of COVID-19 were provided by collaborators in the United States, Italy and Spain. The prospective study material was composed of cDNA or gDNA derived from T cells, B-cell-depleted T cells, or PBMCs. The dataset comprised deeply sampled blood TCRbeta repertoires from subjects exposed to, actively infected with, or recovered from COVID-19. The repertoires were released in a freely available public database intended as a resource for research on the immune response to SARS-CoV-2. Samples were obtained from the ongoing ImmuneRACE study (first 160 participants) and from some 1,300 subjects provided by 6 global collaborators. Nearly every sample came with metadata listing a de-identified subject ID, COVID-19 status, age in years and sex. HLA class I and class II types, where available, came from metadata supplied by the sample provider rather than from assay-based typing.

What the authors observed across the whole study: The amount of clinical and demographic metadata varied by source and participant and was provided uncurated.

V is shortened by 4 bases, J by 7 bases, and the region joining them spans 23 bases. CDR1 and CDR2 were assigned from the germline V gene (reference sequence) as SGHNT and YYREEE. CDR3 length: 16 amino acids, cysteine to phenylalanine. Of all the DNA, just the CDR3 is kept, 48 bases in frame from base 1. The immunoSEQ Assay, a bias-controlled multiplex PCR, was used to amplify TCRbeta CDR3 regions from genomic DNA. As for the authors' bioinformatics: The number of nucleated cells in each sample was estimated by amplification of reference gene primers within the assay. To quantify the absolute abundance of each unique TCRbeta CDR3 rearrangement, sequence reads were collapsed and filtered. For each sample, productive Simpson clonality was calculated as the square root of Simpson's diversity index across productive rearrangements. TCRdb took over this immuneACCESS table, retaining in-frame rearrangements with V and J assigned. Such tables are incomplete; in checked studies, under half of the missing clones stem from an unresolved V gene, and the remainder is unexplained. V and J calls and clone size are as listed in that table; D and trimming were resolved from the DNA. Counted in this sample were about 490,000 clones; 75% to 90% of them appeared once. In total, the top ten clones hold approximately 2.9% of the sample.

The collaborating institutions used their own protocols to collect whole blood in K2EDTA tubes. For TCRbeta analysis, collaborators shipped samples as frozen whole blood, isolated PBMCs, or DNA extracted from either of those sample types. The rearranged segments are TRBV5-4 and TRBJ1-2; no D segment can be confidently identified. The TCR sequence derives from a human donor in a cohort sampled during active COVID-19. The sequenced sample was peripheral blood. The CDR3 region has the sequence CASSHKSNREGGGYTF. The sequence in DNA is TGTGCCAGCAGCCACAAAAGCAACCGGGAAGGAGGTGGCTACACCTTC. The CDR3, completed at both ends by the reference TRBV5-4 and TRBJ1-2 genes, gives the full variable domain ETGVTQSPTHLIKTRGQQVTLRCSSQSGHNTVSWYQQALGQGPQFIFQYYREEENGRGNFPPRFSGLQFPNYSSELNVNALELDDSALYLCASSHKSNREGGGYTFGSGTRLTVV.